The clone carrying this T cell receptor beta chain was recorded a few times. As yet, its antigen is unknown. The data derive from a study of T-cell memory formation after mild COVID-19. Study details: Across donors, TCR clusters were largely donor specific.

TCR alpha and TCR beta cDNA libraries carrying sample barcodes and UMIs came from 5'RACE with constant-segment primers. TCRdb reprocessed the 5' RACE reads via MiXCR and lists one record per CDR3 protein. The repertoire consists of about 270,000 distinct CDR3 sequences, with 15% to 20% occurring once and the leading ten covering 23%. Germline V gene lookup returns CDR1 LGHNA and CDR2 YSLEER. V lost 2 bases to trimming and J lost 5 bases, with 15 bases between them. The CDR3 has 15 amino acids. General observations from the study: Nothing showed for sure that second-wave clones peaking on day 37 were SARS-CoV-2 specific. Clones contracting across day 15 to 85 had a balanced CD4/CD8 profile; later expanding clones leaned CD4+.

Specimen: PBMCs or a T cell subset sorted from them (not recorded which). The chain combines TRBV4-3 with TRBJ2-5; no clear D gene. This TCR came from a man aged 18 to 35 who had mild COVID-19 (a few samples of this study predate the infection). Cell type and time point are not known. The CDR3 protein is CASSQSLVGVETQYF. As DNA, the CDR3 is TGCGCCAGCAGCCAATCCCTTGTTGGGGTCGAGACCCAGTACTTC.